This record covers a single T cell receptor beta chain. Antigen unknown. A CD45RO-CCR7+CD27+CD95- phenotype identified naive CD8+ T cells. The sample is drawn from a study of CXCR3-negative and CXCR3-positive naive CD8 T cells. The study's findings and limits: Each naive subset displayed comparably high diversity, whereas memory CD8+ cells displayed much lower diversity.

TRB cDNA was prepared as libraries by UMI-labeled 5' RACE. Following a re-call of the 5' RACE reads, TCRdb has one entry per CDR3 protein and lacks DNA. Seen in this sample are about 92,000 distinct CDR3 sequences; the ten most common clones hold over 1.5%. The TCR comes from a human donor in good health. Some clones in this sample may be carry-over from other donors' samples. The sequencing input was naive CXCR3- CD8+ T cells from blood. Subset given: CD45RO-CCR7+CD27+CD95- naive CD8+ T cells lacking CXCR3 (TNR3-).

The CDR3 region is CASSYPGSPLHF. The chain uses TRBV27 and TRBJ1-6. Germline CDR1 and CDR2: MNHEY and SMNVEV (reference sequence). This CDR3 comprises 12 residues.